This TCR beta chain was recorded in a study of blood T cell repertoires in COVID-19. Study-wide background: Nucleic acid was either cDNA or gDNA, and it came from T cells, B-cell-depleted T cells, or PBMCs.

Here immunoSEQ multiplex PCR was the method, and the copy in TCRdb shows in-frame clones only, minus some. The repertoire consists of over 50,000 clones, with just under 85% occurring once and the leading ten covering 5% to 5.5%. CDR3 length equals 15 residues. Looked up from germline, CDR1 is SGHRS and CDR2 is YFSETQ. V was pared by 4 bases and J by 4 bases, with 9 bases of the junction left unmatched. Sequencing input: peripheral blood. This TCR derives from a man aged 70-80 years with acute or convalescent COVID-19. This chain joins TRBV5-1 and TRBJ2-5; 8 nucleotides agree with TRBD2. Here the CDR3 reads CASSTNGGAGETQYF. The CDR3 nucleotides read TGCGCCAGCAGCACCAACGGGGGGGCAGGAGAGACCCAGTACTTC.